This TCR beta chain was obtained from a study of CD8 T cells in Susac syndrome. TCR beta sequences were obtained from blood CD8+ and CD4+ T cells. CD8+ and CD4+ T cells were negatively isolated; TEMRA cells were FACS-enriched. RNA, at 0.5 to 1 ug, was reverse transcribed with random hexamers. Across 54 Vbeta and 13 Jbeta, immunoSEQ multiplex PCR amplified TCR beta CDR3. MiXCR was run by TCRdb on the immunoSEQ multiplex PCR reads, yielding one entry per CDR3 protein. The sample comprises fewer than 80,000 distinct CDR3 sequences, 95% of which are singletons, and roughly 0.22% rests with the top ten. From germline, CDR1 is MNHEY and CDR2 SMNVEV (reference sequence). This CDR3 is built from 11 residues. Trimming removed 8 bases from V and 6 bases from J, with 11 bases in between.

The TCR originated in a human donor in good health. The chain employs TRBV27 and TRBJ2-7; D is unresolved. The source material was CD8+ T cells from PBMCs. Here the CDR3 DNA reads TGTGCCAGCGCCGTTGGTTCCGAGCAGTACTTC. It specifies CASAVGSEQYF.